Listed below are T cell receptor beta chains from one sample, sequenced in a study of monozygotic twins with inflammatory bowel disease. With the 5' RACE reads reprocessed, TCRdb shows one record per CDR3 protein and no DNA. Its listing shows 300,000 to 400,000 distinct CDR3 sequences. The specimen sequenced was blood. These receptors all come from a human donor with ulcerative colitis or Crohn's disease, or a healthy co-twin of an affected twin (not recorded which). Both conserved end residues are part of each CDR3. The order of the fields is J gene, V gene, CDR3 protein.

>TRBJ2-2|TRBV5-1
CASSLDSTGELFF
>TRBJ1-5|TRBV6-1
CASSDQGTGGSNQPQHF
>TRBJ1-1|TRBV4-3
CASSQEGVVWDTEAFF
>TRBJ1-1|TRBV15
CATSRGTGAGNTEAFF
>TRBJ2-7|TRBV25-1
CASSEQGGSYEQYF
>TRBJ1-2|TRBV12-3/TRBV12-4
CASSSGPRYTF
>TRBJ2-1|TRBV20-1
CSAREGGRAGGQFF
>TRBJ2-7|TRBV12-3/TRBV12-4
CASSTTGTEPWGSYEQYF
>TRBJ2-5|TRBV7-2
CASGVGGSSQETQYF
>TRBJ2-1|TRBV28
CASSPALGQGYEQFF
>TRBJ2-3|TRBV5-4
CASSYSSGATDTQYF
>TRBJ1-5|TRBV5-1
CASSPGHPSNQPQHF
>TRBJ2-7|TRBV10-3
CAISESKGGEQYF
>TRBJ1-3|TRBV7-2
CASSRDRAGNTIYF
>TRBJ1-2|TRBV20-1
CSARSPSGYGYTF
>TRBJ1-1|TRBV28
CASSLPNTEAFF
>TRBJ1-5|TRBV28
CASSLVRQPQHF
>TRBJ1-2|TRBV5-1
CASSLGAREGYTF
>TRBJ1-5|TRBV6-2/TRBV6-3
CASSYSENQPQHF
>TRBJ1-2|TRBV29-1
CSVVLVYGYTF
>TRBJ2-3|TRBV20-1
CSATRTSTDTQYF
>TRBJ1-3|TRBV27
CASSFKGGLGNTIYF
>TRBJ2-7|TRBV12-3/TRBV12-4
CASSGGSDSYEQYF
>TRBJ2-3|TRBV7-2
CASSLKGLAGGGDTQYF
>TRBJ2-7|TRBV5-1
CASSTLDGHLYEQYF
>TRBJ1-2|TRBV15
CATSRDQGQHYGYTF
>TRBJ2-3|TRBV12-3/TRBV12-4
CASSPRGAVWTDTQYF
>TRBJ2-7|TRBV6-1
CASSPDRTPRYEQYF
>TRBJ1-2|TRBV7-2
CASSLLTGTGYGYTF
>TRBJ2-7|TRBV13
CASSPTVFKMARDEQYF
>TRBJ1-2|TRBV6-2/TRBV6-3
CASSKEYPMGSLRGDYGYTF
>TRBJ2-3|TRBV29-1
CSAEGQTDTQYF
>TRBJ2-6|TRBV12-3/TRBV12-4
CASSLRGSGANVLTF
>TRBJ2-5|TRBV11-2
CASSLGLAGVEETQYF
>TRBJ2-3|TRBV14
CASSPWGSTDTQYF
>TRBJ1-5|TRBV6-2/TRBV6-3
CASSYRAGDQPQHF
>TRBJ2-1|TRBV20-1
CSARSTGGLGEQFF
>TRBJ2-1|TRBV20-1
CSAGSVAGLGHEQFF
>TRBJ2-5|TRBV5-1
CASSRAEVQETQYF
>TRBJ2-1|TRBV20-1
CSAQTGLAGQRRYNEQFF
>TRBJ2-3|TRBV5-1
CASSLVAGVSDTQYF
>TRBJ1-1|TRBV29-1
CSVFNRAEAFF
>TRBJ2-1|TRBV30
CAWTPLREGFNEQFF
>TRBJ1-2|TRBV4-1
CASSQVGTVGPYGYTF
>TRBJ2-4|TRBV28
CASSFAAGDRVKNIQYF
>TRBJ1-6|TRBV12-3/TRBV12-4
CASSRGPGRNSPLHF
>TRBJ2-5|TRBV15
CATRGTAIQKETQYF
>TRBJ2-1|TRBV29-1
CSVEGLAGDAYNEQFF
>TRBJ2-3|TRBV5-1
CASSLDPARTDTQYF
>TRBJ2-7|TRBV5-1
CASRGTGDSYEQYF
>TRBJ2-7|TRBV24-1
CATSDSGRAGPGEQYF
>TRBJ2-5|TRBV20-1
CSARYPGRETQYF